The sequence of this T cell receptor beta chain was determined in a study of T-cell reconstitution after alpha-beta-depleted transplantation in children. Study-wide results and caveats: Several hundred graft clones that had expanded were reportedly the source of alpha-beta T cells about two months after transplant.

The CDR3 is made up of 15 amino acids. V gave up 5 bases and J gave up 2 bases; unmatched junction bases: 9. Germline V CDR1 and CDR2: SGHVS, FNYEAQ. As regards this clonotype: Its antigen remains unknown.

It was with unique molecular identifiers that the TCRbeta library was prepared. TCRdb fed the PCR reads into MiXCR, producing one record per CDR3 protein. The table records a few hundred thousand distinct CDR3 sequences, 10% to 15% of them present only once. This clonotype was sampled from a male patient aged 10 to 17 who had a stem cell transplant for acute myeloid leukemia, so the T cells may come from the graft donor. This sample comprised PBMCs, mostly from graft donor cells, obtained 360 days after TCRalphabeta/CD19-depleted stem cell transplant. The rearrangement links TRBV7-6 to TRBJ2-7, with TRBD2 identical over 7 bases. The CDR3 reads CASSPAGPKTYEQYF. DNA for the CDR3: TGTGCCAGCAGCCCAGCGGGACCGAAGACCTACGAGCAGTACTTC.